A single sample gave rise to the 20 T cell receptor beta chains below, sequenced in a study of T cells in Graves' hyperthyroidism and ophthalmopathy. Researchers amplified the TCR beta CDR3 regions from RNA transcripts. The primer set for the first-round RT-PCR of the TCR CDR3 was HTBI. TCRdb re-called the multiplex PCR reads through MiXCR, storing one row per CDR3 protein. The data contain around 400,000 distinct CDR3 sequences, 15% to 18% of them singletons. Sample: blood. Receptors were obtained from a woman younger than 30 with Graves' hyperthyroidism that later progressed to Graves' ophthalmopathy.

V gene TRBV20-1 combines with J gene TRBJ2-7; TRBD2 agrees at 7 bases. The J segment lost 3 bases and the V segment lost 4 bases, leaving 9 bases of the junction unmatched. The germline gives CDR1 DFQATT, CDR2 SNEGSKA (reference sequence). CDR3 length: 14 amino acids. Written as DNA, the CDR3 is TGCAGTGCTACCGAGACTAGCAAAATCTACGAGCAGTACTTC. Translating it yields CSATETSKIYEQYF.

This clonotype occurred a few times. The CDR3 reads CASSLEVDADTIYF. CDR3 nucleotides: TGTGCCAGCAGTTTGGAAGTTGACGCTGACACCATATATTTT. The chain uses TRBV12-3 or TRBV12-4 and TRBJ1-3; no firm D call. The V and J ends lost 3 bases and 8 bases respectively, with 14 bases between them. The CDR3 sequence is 14 residues long.

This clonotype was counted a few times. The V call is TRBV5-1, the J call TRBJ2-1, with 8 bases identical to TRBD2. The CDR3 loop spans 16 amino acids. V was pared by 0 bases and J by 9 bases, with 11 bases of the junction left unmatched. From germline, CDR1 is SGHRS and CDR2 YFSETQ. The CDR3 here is CASSLGGKREFGEQFF. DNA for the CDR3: TGCGCCAGCAGCTTGGGGGGGAAGCGGGAGTTCGGTGAGCAGTTCTTC.

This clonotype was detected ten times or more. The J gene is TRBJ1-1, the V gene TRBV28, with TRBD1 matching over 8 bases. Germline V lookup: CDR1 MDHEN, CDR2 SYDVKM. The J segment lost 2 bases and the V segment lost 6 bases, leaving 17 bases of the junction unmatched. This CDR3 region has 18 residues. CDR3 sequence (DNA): TGTGCCAGCAGCTTCCTCGATGGGGCAGGGGGCTTCAACACTGAAGCTTTCTTT. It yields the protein CASSFLDGAGGFNTEAFF.

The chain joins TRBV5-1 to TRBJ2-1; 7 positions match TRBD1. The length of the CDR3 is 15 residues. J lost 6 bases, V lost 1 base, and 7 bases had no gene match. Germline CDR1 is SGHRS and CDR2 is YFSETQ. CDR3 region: CASSLRGKGANEQFF. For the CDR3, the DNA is TGCGCCAGCAGCTTGCGGGGCAAGGGGGCCAATGAGCAGTTCTTC.

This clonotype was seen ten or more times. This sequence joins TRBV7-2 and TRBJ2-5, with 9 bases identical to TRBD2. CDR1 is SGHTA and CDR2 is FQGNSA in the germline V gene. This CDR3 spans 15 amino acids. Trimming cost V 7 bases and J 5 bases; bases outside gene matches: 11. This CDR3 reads CASNQLAGPPETQYF. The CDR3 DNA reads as TGTGCCAGCAACCAACTAGCGGGTCCACCGGAGACCCAGTACTTC.

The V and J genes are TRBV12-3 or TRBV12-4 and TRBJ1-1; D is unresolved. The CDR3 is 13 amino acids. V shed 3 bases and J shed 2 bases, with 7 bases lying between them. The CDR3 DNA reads TGTGCCAGCAGTTTGACGCAAAACACTGAAGCTTTCTTT. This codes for CASSLTQNTEAFF.

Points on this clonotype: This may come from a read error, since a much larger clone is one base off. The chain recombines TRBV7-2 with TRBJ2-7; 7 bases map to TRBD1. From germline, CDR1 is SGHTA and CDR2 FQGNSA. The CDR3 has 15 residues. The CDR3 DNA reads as TGTGCCAGCAGCTTAGGAGGGGGCTCGACCTACGAGCAGCACTTC. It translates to CASSLGGGSTYEQHF. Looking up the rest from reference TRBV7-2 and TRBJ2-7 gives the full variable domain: GAGVSQSPSNKVTEKGKDVELRCDPISGHTALYWYRQSLGQGLEFLIYFQGNSAPDKSGLPSDRFSAERTGGSVSTLTIQRTQQEDSAVYLCASSLGGGSTYEQHFGPGTRLTVT.

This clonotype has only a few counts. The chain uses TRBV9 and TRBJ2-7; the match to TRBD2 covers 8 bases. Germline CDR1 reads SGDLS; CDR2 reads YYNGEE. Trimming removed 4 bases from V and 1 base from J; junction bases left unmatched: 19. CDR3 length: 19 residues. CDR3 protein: CASSPTAGREAQASYEQYF. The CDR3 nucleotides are TGTGCCAGCAGCCCAACTGCGGGGCGGGAGGCCCAAGCTTCCTACGAGCAGTACTTC.

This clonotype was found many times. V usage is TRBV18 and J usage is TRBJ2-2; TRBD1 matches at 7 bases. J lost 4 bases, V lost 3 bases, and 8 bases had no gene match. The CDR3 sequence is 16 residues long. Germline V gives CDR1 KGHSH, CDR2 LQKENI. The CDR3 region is CASSPPGQRLTGELFF. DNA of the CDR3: TGTGCCAGCTCACCCCCGGGACAGCGGCTCACCGGGGAGCTGTTTTTT.

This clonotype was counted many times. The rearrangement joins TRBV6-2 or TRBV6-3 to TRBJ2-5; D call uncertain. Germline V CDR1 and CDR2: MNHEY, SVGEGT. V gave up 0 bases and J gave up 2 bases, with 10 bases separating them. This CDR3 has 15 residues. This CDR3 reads CASSYSYLEQETQYF. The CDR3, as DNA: TGTGCCAGCAGTTACTCTTACCTGGAGCAAGAGACCCAGTACTTC.

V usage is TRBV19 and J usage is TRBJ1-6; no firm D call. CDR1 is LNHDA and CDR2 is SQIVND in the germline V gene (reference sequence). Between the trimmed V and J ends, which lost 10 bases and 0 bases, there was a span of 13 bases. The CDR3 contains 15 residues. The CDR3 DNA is TGTGCCACCGGCCGGTCGAGCTCCTATAATTCACCCCTCCACTTT. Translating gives CATGRSSSYNSPLHF. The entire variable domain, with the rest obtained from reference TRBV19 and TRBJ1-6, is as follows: DGGITQSPKYLFRKEGQNVTLSCEQNLNHDAMYWYRQDPGQGLRLIYYSQIVNDFQKGDIAEGYSVSREKKESFPLTVTSAQKNPTAFYLCATGRSSSYNSPLHFGNGTRLTVT.

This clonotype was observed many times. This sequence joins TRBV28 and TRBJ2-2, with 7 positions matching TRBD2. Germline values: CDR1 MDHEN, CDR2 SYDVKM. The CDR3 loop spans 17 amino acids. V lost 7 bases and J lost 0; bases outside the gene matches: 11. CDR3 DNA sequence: TGTGCCAGCAACTCTTTGGCGGGGGTGGCGAACACCGGGGAGCTGTTTTTT. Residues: CASNSLAGVANTGELFF.

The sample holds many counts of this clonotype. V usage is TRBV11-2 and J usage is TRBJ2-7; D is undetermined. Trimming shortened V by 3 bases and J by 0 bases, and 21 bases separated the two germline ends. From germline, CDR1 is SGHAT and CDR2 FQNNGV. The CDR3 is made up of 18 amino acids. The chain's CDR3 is CASSLGTTTTPSSYEQYF. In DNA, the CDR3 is TGTGCCAGCAGCTTGGGTACTACCACGACTCCGAGCTCCTACGAGCAGTACTTC.

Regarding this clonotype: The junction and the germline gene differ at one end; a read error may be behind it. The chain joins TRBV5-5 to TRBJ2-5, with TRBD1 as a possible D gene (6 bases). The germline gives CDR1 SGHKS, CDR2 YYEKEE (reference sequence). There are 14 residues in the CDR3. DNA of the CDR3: TGTGCCAGCAGCTTGGTAGGACAGCAAGAGACCCTGTACTTC. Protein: CASSLVGQQETLYF.

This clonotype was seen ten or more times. CDR3 nucleotides: TGTGCCAGCAGTGAGGGGCTGTACAATGAGCAGTTCTTC. Its translation: CASSEGLYNEQFF. This sequence joins TRBV2 and TRBJ2-1; maybe TRBD1 (5 bases). V dropped 3 bases and J dropped 4 bases, with 7 bases sitting between them. The V gene's germline CDR1 is SNHLY and CDR2 FYNNEI. The length of the CDR3 is 13 residues.

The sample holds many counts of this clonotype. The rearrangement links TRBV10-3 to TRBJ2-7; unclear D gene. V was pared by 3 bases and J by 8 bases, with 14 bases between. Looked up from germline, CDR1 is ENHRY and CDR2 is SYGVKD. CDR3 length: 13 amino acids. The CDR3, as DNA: TGTGCCATCAGTGATATGGTCGAGGCGCAGCAGTACTTC. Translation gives CAISDMVEAQQYF.

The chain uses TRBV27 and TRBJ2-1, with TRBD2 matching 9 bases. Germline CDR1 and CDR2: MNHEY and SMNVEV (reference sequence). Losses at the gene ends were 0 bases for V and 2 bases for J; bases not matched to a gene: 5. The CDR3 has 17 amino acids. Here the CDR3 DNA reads TGTGCCAGCAGTTTATCGGGCATAGCGGGGGCCTACAATGAGCAGTTCTTC. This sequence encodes CASSLSGIAGAYNEQFF.

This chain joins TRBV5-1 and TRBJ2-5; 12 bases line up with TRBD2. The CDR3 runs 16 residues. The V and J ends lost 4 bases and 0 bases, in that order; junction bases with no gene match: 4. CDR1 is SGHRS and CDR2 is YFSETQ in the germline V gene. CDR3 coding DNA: TGCGCCAGCAGCCCTCTAGCGGGAGGGTACCAAGAGACCCAGTACTTC. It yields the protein CASSPLAGGYQETQYF.

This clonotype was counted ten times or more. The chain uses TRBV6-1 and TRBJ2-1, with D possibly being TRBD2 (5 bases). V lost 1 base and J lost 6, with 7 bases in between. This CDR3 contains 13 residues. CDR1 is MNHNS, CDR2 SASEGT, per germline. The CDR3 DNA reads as TGTGCCAGCAGTGAAGGACTAAGCAATGAGCAGTTCTTC. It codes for CASSEGLSNEQFF.